The text below deals with one T cell receptor beta chain. It has no known antigen specificity. There are no base qualities to consult, and no much larger clone falls within one base. The CDR3 goes from the cysteine to the phenylalanine over 15 residues. CDR3 DNA only is kept here, 45 bases in frame from base 1. V gives up 7 bases and J gives up 7 bases, and the segment between their germline ends measures 19 bases. CDR1 is given as MGHDK and CDR2 as SYGVNS, both from the germline V gene. The data belong to a study of STAT5B mutations in CD4+ large granular lymphocyte leukemia (dated by TCRdb to between 2020 and 2023). About the study as a whole: Among the healthy controls, the CDR3 'QG' motif was associated with a particular HLA allele. The study compared the TCRbeta repertoires of patients with CD4+ T-cell large granular lymphocyte leukemia against the TCRbeta repertoires of healthy blood donors. Flow cytometry performed on FACSCanto II or FACSVerse showed that the purified fractions had more than 95% purity among lymphocytes. Summary of the overall study and its limitations: Enrichment of TRBV06-family usage was observed among the top patient clones (8/27) relative to healthy controls (2/35). Compared with healthy CD4+ repertoires, CD4-sorted patient repertoires appeared more clonal, and this difference remained even after the putative leukemic clones were removed. The data were not HLA-matched, and the higher clonality in CD4+ T-LGLL than in CD8+ T-LGLL could be due to the relatively small sample size. The main leukemic clonotypes were found to be private to each patient, although around 25% of the main leukemic clonotypes were detected at low frequency in the non-leukemic repertoires of other patients.

The immunoSEQ assay at survey resolution was used to sequence TCRbeta rearrangements from genomic DNA. On the authors' methods: In the TCR sequencing data, the lowest productive clonotype frequency that could be detected was 2.59 x 10-5. Only productive TCRbeta rearrangements, defined as complete and in-frame sequences, were included in the analyses. Sample clonality was computed as Simpson clonality in the immunoSEQ Analyzer version 3.0. Clones were categorized by frequency as very rare, small, medium, large (1-20%) or hyperexpanded (>20%). Generation probabilities were estimated with OLGA 1.2.3, V-gene circos plots were made with VDJtools, specificities were looked up in VDJdb, and CDR3 motifs were identified with GLIPH. In its TCRdb copy, this immuneACCESS table keeps in-frame sequences only and misses some clones. Where compared with another copy, unresolved V genes explain less than half of these, and the others have no known cause. V and J calls and clone size follow that table, whereas D and trimming were derived from the DNA. For this sample the table gives some 40,000 clones, of which roughly 79% were detected only once. In total, the top ten clones hold 3.6% of the sample.

The healthy control group was made up of more than 35 blood donors, and the Finnish Red Cross blood service supplied their buffy coats. All TCR-sequenced material derived from peripheral blood: patient blood samples and healthy donor buffy coats. Ficoll-Hypaque gradient centrifugation was used to isolate peripheral blood mononuclear cells. Magnetic purification was used to isolate CD4+ cells from the buffy coats of the healthy controls. The Gentra Puregene Cell and Tissue kit was used to extract genomic DNA, and a Qubit 2.0 fluorometer was used to measure the amount of genomic DNA. Sequencing was carried out using CD4+ T cells from blood buffy coats. The chain is made from TRBV25-1 and TRBJ1-4; too little of a D gene remains to name it. This clonotype was obtained from a human donor in good health. The nucleotides are TGTGCCAGCATGAGTCGACCGGCCTCCGGTGAAAAACTGTTTTTT. Its translation is CASMSRPASGEKLFF.